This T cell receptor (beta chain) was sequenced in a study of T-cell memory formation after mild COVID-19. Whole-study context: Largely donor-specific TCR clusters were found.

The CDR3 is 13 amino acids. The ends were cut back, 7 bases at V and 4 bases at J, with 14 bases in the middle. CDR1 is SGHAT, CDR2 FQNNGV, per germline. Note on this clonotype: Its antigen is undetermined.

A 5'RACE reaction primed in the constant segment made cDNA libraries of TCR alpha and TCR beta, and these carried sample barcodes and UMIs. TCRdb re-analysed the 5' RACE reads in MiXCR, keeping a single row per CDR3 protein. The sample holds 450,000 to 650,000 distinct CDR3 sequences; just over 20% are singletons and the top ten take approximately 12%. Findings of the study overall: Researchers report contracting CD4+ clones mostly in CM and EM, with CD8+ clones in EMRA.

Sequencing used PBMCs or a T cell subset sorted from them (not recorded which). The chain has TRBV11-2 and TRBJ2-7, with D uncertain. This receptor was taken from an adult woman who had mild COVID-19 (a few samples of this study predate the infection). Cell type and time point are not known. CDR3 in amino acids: CASTTGSPYEQYF. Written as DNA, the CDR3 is TGTGCCAGCACCACCGGTTCCCCGTACGAGCAGTACTTC. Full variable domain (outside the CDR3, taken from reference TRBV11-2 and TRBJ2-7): EAGVAQSPRYKIIEKRQSVAFWCNPISGHATLYWYQQILGQGPKLLIQFQNNGVVDDSQLPKDRFSAERLKGVDSTLKIQPAKLEDSAVYLCASTTGSPYEQYFGPGTRLTVT.